Listed below are T cell receptor beta chains from one sample, sequenced in a study of blood T cells in healthy people across ages. From the 5' RACE reads, TCRdb called clonotypes with MiXCR, one entry per CDR3 protein. The sample has about 1.1 million distinct CDR3 sequences, less than 45% seen once; the top ten hold 13%. The sample comprised blood. The receptors come from a man in his late teens or twenties in good health. Both conserved end residues are trimmed from each CDR3.

v_gene	j_gene	CDR3aa
TRBV5-1	TRBJ2-5	ASRGFKAAAETQY
TRBV5-6	TRBJ2-1	ASLAGGSYNEQF
TRBV20-1	TRBJ2-3	SAPIVGPTDTQY
TRBV3-1	TRBJ2-7	ASSRLDGALEQY
TRBV6-6	TRBJ2-1	ASSYGSDAYNEQF
TRBV9	TRBJ2-1	ASSQGAGARKKQF
TRBV20-1	TRBJ1-6	SASGQRHSPLH
TRBV7-2	TRBJ1-6	ASSLVAVTRSPLH
TRBV20-1	TRBJ2-4	SASWLAGGLGNIQY
TRBV4-1	TRBJ2-3	ASSHPPGEADTQY
TRBV12-3/TRBV12-4	TRBJ1-2	ATSPGQDNYGYT
TRBV5-1	.	ASSGDTLVSEQY
TRBV6-5	TRBJ2-7	ASSYGLAGAGEQY
TRBV6-6	TRBJ2-5	ASSLARAYYSEQY
TRBV2	TRBJ2-3	ASSGVGLNADTQY
TRBV12-3/TRBV12-4	TRBJ1-5	ASSLGETSNQPQH
TRBV3-1	TRBJ1-1	ASSQADRLQMGAF
TRBV10-3	TRBJ2-6	AIMTVNSGANVLT
TRBV9	TRBJ2-1	ASSVGETPYNEQF
TRBV6-6	TRBJ1-2	ASSPKLVGGYT
TRBV6-6	TRBJ1-2	ASSYWRPYGYT
TRBV12-3/TRBV12-4	TRBJ2-3	ASSFGGGTDTQY
TRBV2	TRBJ1-2	ATSGQGNYGYT
TRBV20-1	TRBJ1-2	SAPKSGYYGYT
TRBV19	TRBJ2-1	ASAKQLAGGYNEQF
TRBV6-2/TRBV6-3	TRBJ2-5	ASSEDRGKETQY
TRBV7-9	TRBJ1-4	ASSPPANEKLF
TRBV7-8	TRBJ2-1	ASSLLQAGINNEQF
TRBV7-2	TRBJ2-1	ASSPSGTAFNNEQF
TRBV6-2/TRBV6-3	TRBJ1-6	ASSYRLGYNSPLH
TRBV29-1	TRBJ2-3	SVAIPGQGPTDTQY
TRBV12-3/TRBV12-4	TRBJ2-1	ASSSSGGQHYNEQF
TRBV2	TRBJ2-1	ASTGGVADNEQF
TRBV5-1	TRBJ2-1	ASSLSMRQGGEQF
TRBV29-1	TRBJ2-7	SVEEPGHSYEQY
TRBV12-3/TRBV12-4	TRBJ2-2	ASSPNSVGGELF